The present T cell receptor beta chain was sequenced within a study of OX40 agonist ivuxolimab in advanced cancers. Assay used: immunoSEQ multiplex PCR; TCRdb lists only in-frame clones, some missing. The sample consists of approximately 70,000 clones, roughly 85% of them appearing once. Whole-study findings and limits: More expanded clones were found, on average, in CD8+ than in CD4+ T cells. The 0.1-3.0 mg/kg partial responders had among the lowest clonal expansion.

The CDR3 has 15 residues. The germline V gene encodes CDR1 MNHEY and CDR2 SVGAGI. The V segment lost 3 bases and the J segment 3 bases; nucleotides outside the gene matches: 4. Comments on this clone: Antigen: not known.

The clonotype originates from an adult with an advanced solid tumor such as melanoma, head and neck, liver or kidney cancer. The sample in question was CD4+ or CD8+ T cells sorted from blood, obtained in a trial of the OX40 agonist ivuxolimab. This chain links TRBV6-5 with TRBJ2-7; 11 bases are shared with TRBD2. The CDR3, as DNA: TGTGCCAGCAGTTATACTAGCGGGGGAGGCTACGAGCAGTACTTC. Encoded protein: CASSYTSGGGYEQYF.